This T cell receptor (beta chain) was profiled in a study of cytomegalovirus exposure and HLA in healthy donors. The wider study: Falling in the Caucasian-associated ancestry cluster were about four fifths of some 400 genotyped donors. General study results and limits: Cytomegalovirus-associated status was assigned to approximately 160 TCR beta chains.

The ends were cut back, 2 bases at V and 4 bases at J, with 8 bases in the middle. This CDR3 is 13 amino acids long. From germline, CDR1 is MNHNY and CDR2 SVGAGI (reference sequence). It was with 60 Vbeta and 13 Jbeta primers that the PCR ran. TCRdb keeps only in-frame clones here, not all; method: immunoSEQ multiplex PCR. The table lists about 220,000 clones, about four fifths of them singletons. With regard to this clone: Its antigen remains unidentified.

The chain links TRBV6-6 to TRBJ1-1; D not certain. The receptor was derived from a woman aged 40-49 years in good health and CMV-seropositive. The sample consisted of PBMCs. The CDR3 spells CASSYPEGTEAFF. CDR3 DNA sequence: TGTGCCAGCAGTTACCCGGAGGGCACTGAAGCTTTCTTT.